The entry below gives a single T cell receptor (beta chain) sequence along with its context. This specimen comes from a study of blood T cell repertoires in COVID-19. Study-level information: In each case, the material was cDNA or gDNA derived from T cells, B-cell-depleted T cells, or PBMCs.

The V end lost 3 bases, the J end lost 8 bases, and 13 bases lay between the germline ends. CDR1 is SNHLY and CDR2 is FYNNEI in the germline V gene. There are 13 residues in the CDR3. Method: immunoSEQ multiplex PCR; TCRdb's copy keeps in-frame clones and lacks some. The sample lists 95,000 to 130,000 clones; 82% were seen once. The material sequenced was peripheral blood. J is TRBJ1-2 and V is TRBV2, with D perhaps matching TRBD1 (5 bases). This receptor was taken from a man between 70 and 80 years old with active or convalescent COVID-19. The CDR3 DNA is TGTGCCAGCAGTGATTGGTCAGGGCGCGGCTACACCTTC. It encodes CASSDWSGRGYTF. The full variable domain, its missing parts supplied by reference TRBV2 and TRBJ1-2, is EPEVTQTPSHQVTQMGQEVILRCVPISNHLYFYWYRQILGQKVEFLVSFYNNEISEKSEIFDDQFSVERPDGSNFTLKIRSTKLEDSAMYFCASSDWSGRGYTFGSGTRLTVV.